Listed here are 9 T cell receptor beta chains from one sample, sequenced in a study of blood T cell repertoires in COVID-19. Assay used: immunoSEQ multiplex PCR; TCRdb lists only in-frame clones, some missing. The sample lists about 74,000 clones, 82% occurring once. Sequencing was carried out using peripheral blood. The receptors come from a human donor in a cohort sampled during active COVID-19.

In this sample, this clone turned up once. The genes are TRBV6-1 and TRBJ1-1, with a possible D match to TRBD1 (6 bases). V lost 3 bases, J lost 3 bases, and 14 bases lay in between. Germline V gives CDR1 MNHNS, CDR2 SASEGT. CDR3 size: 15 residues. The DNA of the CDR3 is TGTGCCAGCAGTGACCCCGGGACATCAGACACTGAAGCTTTCTTT. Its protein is CASSDPGTSDTEAFF.

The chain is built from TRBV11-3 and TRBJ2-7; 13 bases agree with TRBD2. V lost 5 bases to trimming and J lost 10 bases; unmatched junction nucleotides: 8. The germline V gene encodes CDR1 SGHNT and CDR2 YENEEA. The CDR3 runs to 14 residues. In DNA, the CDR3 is TGTGCCAGCAGCCGGACCGGGACTAGCGGGGTCCAGTACTTC. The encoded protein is CASSRTGTSGVQYF. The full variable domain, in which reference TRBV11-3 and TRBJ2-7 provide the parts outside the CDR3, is EAGVVQSPRYKIIEKKQPVAFWCNPISGHNTLYWYLQNLGQGPELLIRYENEEAVDDSQLPKDRFSAERLKGVDSTLKIQPAELGDSAVYLCASSRTGTSGVQYFGPGTRLTVT.

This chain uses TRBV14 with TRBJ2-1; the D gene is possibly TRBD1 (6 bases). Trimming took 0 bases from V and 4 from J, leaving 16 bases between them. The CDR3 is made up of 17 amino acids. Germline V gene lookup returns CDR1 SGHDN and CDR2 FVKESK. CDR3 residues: CASSQDFRGKGYNEQFF. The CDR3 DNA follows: TGTGCCAGCAGCCAAGACTTTAGGGGGAAGGGATACAATGAGCAGTTCTTC.

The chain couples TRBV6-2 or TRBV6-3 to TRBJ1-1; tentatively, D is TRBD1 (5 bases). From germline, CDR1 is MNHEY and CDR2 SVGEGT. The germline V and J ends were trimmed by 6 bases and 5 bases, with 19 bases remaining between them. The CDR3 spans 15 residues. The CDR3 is CASSSLPPGWTEAFF. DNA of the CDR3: TGTGCCAGCAGCTCCCTCCCCCCAGGGTGGACTGAAGCTTTCTTT.

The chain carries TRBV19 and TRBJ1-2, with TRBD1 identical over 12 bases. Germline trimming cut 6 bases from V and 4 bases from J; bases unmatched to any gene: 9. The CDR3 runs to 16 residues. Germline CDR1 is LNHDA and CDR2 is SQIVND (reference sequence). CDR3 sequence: CASSSGTGGFGYGYTF. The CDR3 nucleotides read TGTGCCAGTAGCTCCGGGACAGGGGGCTTTGGCTATGGCTACACCTTC.

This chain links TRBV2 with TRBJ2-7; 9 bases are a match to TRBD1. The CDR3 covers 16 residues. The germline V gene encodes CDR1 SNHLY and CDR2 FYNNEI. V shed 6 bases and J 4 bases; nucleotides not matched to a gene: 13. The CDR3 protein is CASSLAAGQGPYEQYF. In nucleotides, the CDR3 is TGTGCCAGCAGCCTGGCGGCGGGACAGGGCCCTTACGAGCAGTACTTC.

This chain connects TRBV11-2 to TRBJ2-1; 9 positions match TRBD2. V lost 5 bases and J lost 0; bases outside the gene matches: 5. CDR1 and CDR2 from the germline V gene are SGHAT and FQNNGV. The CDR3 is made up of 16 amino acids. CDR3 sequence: CASSHPAGGSYNEQFF. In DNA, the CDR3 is TGTGCCAGCAGCCATCCAGCGGGGGGCTCCTACAATGAGCAGTTCTTC.

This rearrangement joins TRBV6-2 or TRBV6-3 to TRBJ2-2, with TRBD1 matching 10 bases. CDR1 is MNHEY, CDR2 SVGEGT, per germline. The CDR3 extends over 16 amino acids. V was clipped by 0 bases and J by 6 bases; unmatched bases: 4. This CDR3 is CASSYSGTGDAGELFF. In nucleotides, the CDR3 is TGTGCCAGCAGTTACTCCGGGACAGGGGACGCCGGGGAGCTGTTTTTT.

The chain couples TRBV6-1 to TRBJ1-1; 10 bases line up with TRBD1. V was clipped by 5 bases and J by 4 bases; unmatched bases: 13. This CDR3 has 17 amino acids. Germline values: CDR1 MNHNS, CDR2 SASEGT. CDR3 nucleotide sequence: TGTGCCAGCAGTAAAGACAGGGGGCGCGGAGGTACCACTGAAGCTTTCTTT. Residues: CASSKDRGRGGTTEAFF.